The 2 T cell receptor beta chains in this list originate from one sample, sequenced in a study of circulating CD8 cells and anti-PD-1 response in melanoma. From live CD3+CD8+TCRalphabeta+ cells, four PD-1 and/or TIGIT subsets were sorted. The QIAseq Immune Repertoire TCR panel built the libraries from around 15 ng of total RNA. One entry per CDR3 protein, called by TCRdb with MiXCR from the reads. This table has about 530 distinct CDR3 sequences, around 8.7% appearing once. The sequencing here drew on CD8+ T cells from PBMCs, taken at baseline or after one month of anti-PD-1 therapy (not recorded which). These TCRs come from a human donor with melanoma.

Relative to its sample, this clonotype is medium-sized. The rearrangement links TRBV21-1 to TRBJ2-3. TRBV21-1 is a documented pseudogene. The CDR3 contains 16 residues. The CDR3 reads CASSKVLAESTDTQYF. The CDR3 DNA is TGTGCCAGCAGCAAAGTTCTCGCGGAGTCCACAGATACGCAGTATTTT.

The rearrangement links TRBV27 to TRBJ1-1; D remains unclear. Germline V gene lookup returns CDR1 MNHEY and CDR2 SMNVEV (reference sequence). Between the trimmed V and J ends, which lost 4 bases and 1 base, there was a span of 7 bases. The CDR3 sequence is 13 residues long. CDR3 sequence: CASSWSENTEAFF. In DNA, the CDR3 is TGTGCCAGCAGTTGGTCAGAGAACACTGAAGCTTTCTTT.